The present entry profiles one TCR beta chain with its context. Its antigen remains unknown. This sample is drawn from a study of identical twins. Via MiXCR, TCRdb re-called the 5' RACE reads, giving one row per CDR3 protein. Among approximately 890,000 distinct CDR3 sequences listed, 12% were seen once. The CDR3 runs to 15 residues. V lost 1 base, J lost 5 bases, and 15 bases lay in between. CDR1 is MDHEN, CDR2 SYDVKM, per germline. Overall study results and limits: Researchers reported weaker excess twin sharing in beta out-of-frame sequences. Out-of-frame alpha sequences shared between twins exhibited an excess of low generation probability.

These same data were also listed under a study on yellow fever vaccine responses in identical twins.

V is TRBV28 and J is TRBJ2-7; the D gene is possibly TRBD2 (6 bases). The sample comprised PBMCs. The TCR originated in a woman aged 18-29 years in good health. The CDR3 reads CASSLSIQGLDEQYV. The CDR3 DNA sequence: TGTGCCAGCAGTTTATCTATCCAGGGACTCGACGAGCAGTACGTC.